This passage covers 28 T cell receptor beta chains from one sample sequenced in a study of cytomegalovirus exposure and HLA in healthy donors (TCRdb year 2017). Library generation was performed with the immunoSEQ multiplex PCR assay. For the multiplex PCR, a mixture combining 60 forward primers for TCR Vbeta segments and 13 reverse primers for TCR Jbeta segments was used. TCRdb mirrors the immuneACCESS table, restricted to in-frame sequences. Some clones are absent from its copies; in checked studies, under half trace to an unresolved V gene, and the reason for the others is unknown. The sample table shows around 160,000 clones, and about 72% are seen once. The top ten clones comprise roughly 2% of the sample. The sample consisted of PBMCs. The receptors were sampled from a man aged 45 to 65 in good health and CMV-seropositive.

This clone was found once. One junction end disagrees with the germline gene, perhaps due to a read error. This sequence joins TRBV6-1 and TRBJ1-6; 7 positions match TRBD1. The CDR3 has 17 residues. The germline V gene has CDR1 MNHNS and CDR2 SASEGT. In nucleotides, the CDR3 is TGTGCCGGCAGTGAGCTCCCAGGGGGCTCCTATAATTCACCCCTCCACTTT. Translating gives CAGSELPGGSYNSPLHF.

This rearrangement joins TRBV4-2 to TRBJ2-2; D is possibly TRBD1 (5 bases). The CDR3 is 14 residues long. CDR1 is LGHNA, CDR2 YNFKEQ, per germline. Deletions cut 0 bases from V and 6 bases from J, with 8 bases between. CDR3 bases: TGTGCCAGCAGCCAAGAACAGGTACCCGGGGAGCTGTTTTTT. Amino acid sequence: CASSQEQVPGELFF.

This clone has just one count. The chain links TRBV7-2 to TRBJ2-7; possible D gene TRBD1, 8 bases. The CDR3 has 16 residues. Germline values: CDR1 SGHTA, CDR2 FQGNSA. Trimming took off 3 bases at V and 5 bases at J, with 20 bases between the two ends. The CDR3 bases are TGTGCCAGCAGCTTTTTGCGGACAGGGAGGGCCCACGAGCAGTACTTC. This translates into CASSFLRTGRAHEQYF.

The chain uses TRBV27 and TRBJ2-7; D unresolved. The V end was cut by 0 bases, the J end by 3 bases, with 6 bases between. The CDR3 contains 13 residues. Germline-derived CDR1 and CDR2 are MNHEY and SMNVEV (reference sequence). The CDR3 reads CASSLSSNYEQYF. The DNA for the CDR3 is TGTGCCAGCAGTTTATCGTCCAACTACGAGCAGTACTTC.

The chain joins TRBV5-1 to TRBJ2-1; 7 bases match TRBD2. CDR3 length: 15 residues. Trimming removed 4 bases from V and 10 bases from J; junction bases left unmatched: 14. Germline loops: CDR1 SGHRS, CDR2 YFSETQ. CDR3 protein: CASSPTRGGGVEQFF. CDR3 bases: TGCGCCAGCAGCCCAACTCGTGGCGGGGGAGTCGAGCAGTTCTTC.

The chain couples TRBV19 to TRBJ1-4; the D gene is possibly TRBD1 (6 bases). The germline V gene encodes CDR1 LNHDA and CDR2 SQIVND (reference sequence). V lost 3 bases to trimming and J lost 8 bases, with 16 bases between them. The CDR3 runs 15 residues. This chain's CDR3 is CASSIEGGIMEKLFF. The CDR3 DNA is TGTGCCAGTAGTATCGAGGGGGGGATAATGGAAAAACTGTTTTTT.

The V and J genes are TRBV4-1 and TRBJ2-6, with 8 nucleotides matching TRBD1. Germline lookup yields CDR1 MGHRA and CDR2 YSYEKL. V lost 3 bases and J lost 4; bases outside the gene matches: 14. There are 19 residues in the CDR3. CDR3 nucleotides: TGCGCCAGCAGCCACCGTGATGGCAGGGGGCTGCGGGGGGCCAACGTCCTGACTTTC. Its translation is CASSHRDGRGLRGANVLTF.

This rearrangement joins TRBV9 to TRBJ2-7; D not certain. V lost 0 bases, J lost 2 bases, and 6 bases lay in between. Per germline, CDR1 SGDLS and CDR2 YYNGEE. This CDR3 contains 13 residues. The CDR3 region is CASSVGDTYEQYF. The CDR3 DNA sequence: TGTGCCAGCAGCGTAGGAGACACCTACGAGCAGTACTTC.

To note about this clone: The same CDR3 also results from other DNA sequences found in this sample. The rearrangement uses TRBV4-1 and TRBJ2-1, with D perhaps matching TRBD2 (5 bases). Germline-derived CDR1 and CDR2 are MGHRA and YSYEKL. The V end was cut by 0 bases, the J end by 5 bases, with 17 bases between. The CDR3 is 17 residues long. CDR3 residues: CASSQEPGAAPNNEQFF. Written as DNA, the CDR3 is TGCGCCAGCAGCCAAGAACCTGGAGCGGCGCCCAACAATGAGCAGTTCTTC.

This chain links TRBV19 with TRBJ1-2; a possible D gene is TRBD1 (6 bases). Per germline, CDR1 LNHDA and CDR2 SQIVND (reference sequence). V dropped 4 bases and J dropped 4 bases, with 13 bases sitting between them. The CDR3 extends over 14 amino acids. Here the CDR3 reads CASSTSRGGYGYTF. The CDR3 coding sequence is TGTGCCAGTAGTACCAGCAGGGGCGGCTATGGCTACACCTTC.

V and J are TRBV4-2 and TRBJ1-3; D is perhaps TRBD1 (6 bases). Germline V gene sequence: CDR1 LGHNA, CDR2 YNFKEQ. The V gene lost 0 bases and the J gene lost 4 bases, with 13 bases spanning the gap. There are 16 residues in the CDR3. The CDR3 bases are TGTGCCAGCAGCCAAGATGGGGGGGCTGGGGGAAACACCATATATTTT. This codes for CASSQDGGAGGNTIYF.

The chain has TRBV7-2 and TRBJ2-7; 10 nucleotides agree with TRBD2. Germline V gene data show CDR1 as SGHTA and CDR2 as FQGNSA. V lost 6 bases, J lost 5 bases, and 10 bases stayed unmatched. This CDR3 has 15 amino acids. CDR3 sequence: CASSSRAGGHHEQYF. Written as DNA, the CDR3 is TGTGCCAGCAGTTCCCGAGCGGGGGGGCACCACGAGCAGTACTTC.

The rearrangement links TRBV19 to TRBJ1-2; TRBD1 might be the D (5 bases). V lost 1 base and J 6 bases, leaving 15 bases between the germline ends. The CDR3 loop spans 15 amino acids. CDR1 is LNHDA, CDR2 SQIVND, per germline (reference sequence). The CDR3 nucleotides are TGTGCCAGTAGTATAGGGGGCAGATTCCCAAATGGCTACACCTTC. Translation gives CASSIGGRFPNGYTF.

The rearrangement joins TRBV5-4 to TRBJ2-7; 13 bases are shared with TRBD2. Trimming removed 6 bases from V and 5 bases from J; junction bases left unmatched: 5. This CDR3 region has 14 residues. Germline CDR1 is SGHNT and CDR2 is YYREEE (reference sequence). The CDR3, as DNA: TGTGCCAGCAAACTAGCGGGGGGGCCCAACGAGCAGTACTTC. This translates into CASKLAGGPNEQYF.

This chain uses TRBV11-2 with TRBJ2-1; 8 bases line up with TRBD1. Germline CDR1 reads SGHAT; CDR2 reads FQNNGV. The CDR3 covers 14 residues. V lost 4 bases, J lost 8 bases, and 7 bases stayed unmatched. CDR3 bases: TGTGCCAGCAGCTGGCGGACAGGGATCGATGAGCAGTTCTTC. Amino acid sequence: CASSWRTGIDEQFF.

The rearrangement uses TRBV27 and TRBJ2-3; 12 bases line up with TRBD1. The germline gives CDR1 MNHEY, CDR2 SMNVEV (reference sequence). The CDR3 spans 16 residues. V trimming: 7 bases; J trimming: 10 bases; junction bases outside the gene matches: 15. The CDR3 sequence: CASKPASGTGGLAQYF. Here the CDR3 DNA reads TGTGCCAGCAAGCCTGCGTCGGGGACAGGGGGCCTGGCGCAGTATTTT.

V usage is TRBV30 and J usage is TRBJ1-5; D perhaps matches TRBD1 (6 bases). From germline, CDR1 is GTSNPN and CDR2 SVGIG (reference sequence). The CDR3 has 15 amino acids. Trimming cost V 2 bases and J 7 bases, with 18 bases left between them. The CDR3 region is CAWSFGQSEKQPQHF. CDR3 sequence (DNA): TGTGCCTGGAGTTTTGGACAGTCGGAGAAGCAGCCCCAGCATTTT.

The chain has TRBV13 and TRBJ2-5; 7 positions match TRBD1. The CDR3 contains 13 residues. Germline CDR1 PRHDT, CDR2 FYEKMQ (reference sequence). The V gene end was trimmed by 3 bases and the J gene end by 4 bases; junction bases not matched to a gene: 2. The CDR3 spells CASSFRGSETQYF. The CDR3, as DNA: TGTGCCAGCAGCTTCAGGGGGTCAGAGACCCAGTACTTC.

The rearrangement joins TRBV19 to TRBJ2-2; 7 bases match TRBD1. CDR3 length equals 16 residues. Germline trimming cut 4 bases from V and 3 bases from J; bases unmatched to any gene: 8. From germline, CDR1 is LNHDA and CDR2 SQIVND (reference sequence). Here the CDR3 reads CASSTNRDRYTGELFF. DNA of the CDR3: TGTGCCAGTAGTACGAACCGGGACAGATACACCGGGGAGCTGTTTTTT.

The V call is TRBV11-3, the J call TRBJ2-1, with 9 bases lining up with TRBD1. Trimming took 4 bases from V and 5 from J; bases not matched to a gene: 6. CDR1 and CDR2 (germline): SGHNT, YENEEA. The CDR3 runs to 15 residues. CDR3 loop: CASSSGTGQDNEQFF. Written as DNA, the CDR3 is TGTGCCAGCAGCTCCGGGACAGGGCAGGACAATGAGCAGTTCTTC.

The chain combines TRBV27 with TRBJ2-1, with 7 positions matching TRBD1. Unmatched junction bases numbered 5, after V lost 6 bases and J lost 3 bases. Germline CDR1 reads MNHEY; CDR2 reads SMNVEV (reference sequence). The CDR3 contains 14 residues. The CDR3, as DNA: TGTGCCAGCAGCTCGGGACAGCGCTACAATGAGCAGTTCTTC. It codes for CASSSGQRYNEQFF.

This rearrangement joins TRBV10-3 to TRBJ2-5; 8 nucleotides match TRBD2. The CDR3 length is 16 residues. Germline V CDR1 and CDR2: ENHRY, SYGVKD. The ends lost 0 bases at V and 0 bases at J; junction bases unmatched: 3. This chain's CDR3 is CAISESERGYQETQYF. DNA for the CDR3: TGTGCCATCAGTGAGTCGGAGCGGGGGTACCAAGAGACCCAGTACTTC.

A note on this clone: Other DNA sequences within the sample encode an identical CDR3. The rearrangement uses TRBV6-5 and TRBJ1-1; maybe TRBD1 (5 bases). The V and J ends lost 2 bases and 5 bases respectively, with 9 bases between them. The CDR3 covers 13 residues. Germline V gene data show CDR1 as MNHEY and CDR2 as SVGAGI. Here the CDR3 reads CASSYGGGTEAFF. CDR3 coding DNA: TGTGCCAGCAGTTACGGCGGGGGAACTGAAGCTTTCTTT.

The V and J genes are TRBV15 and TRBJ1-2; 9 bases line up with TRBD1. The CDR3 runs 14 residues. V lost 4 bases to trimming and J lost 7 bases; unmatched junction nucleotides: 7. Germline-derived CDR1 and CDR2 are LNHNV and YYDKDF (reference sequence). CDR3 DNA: TGTGCCACCAGCAAGGGACAGGGAGCTTCTGGCTACACCTTC. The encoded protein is CATSKGQGASGYTF.

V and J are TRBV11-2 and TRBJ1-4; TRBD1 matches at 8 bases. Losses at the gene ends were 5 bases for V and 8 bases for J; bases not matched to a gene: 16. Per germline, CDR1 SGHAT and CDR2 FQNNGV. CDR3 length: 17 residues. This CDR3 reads CASSPTQGAGGREKLFF. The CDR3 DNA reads TGTGCCAGCAGCCCGACCCAGGGGGCCGGGGGCAGAGAAAAACTGTTTTTT. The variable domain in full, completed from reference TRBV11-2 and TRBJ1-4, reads EAGVAQSPRYKIIEKRQSVAFWCNPISGHATLYWYQQILGQGPKLLIQFQNNGVVDDSQLPKDRFSAERLKGVDSTLKIQPAKLEDSAVYLCASSPTQGAGGREKLFFGSGTQLSVL.

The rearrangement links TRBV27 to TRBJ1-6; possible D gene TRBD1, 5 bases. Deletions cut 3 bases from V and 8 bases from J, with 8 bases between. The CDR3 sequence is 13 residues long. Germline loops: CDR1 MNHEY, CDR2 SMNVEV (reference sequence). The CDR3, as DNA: TGTGCCAGCAGTTTCCTCAGGGATTCACCCCTCCACTTT. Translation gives CASSFLRDSPLHF.

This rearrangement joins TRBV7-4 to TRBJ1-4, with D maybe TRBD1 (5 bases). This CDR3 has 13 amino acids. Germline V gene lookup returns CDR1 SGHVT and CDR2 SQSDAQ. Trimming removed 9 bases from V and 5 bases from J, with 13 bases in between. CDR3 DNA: TGTGCCAGTCCCGGGGGACGGAATGAAAAACTGTTTTTT. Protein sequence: CASPGGRNEKLFF.

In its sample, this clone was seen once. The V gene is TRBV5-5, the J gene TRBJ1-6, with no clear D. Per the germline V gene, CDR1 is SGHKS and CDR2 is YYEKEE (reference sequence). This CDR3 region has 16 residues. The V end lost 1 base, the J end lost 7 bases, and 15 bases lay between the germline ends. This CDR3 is CASSLFGELGNSPLHF. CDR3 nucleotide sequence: TGTGCCAGCAGCTTGTTCGGGGAACTTGGCAATTCACCCCTCCACTTT.